These 10 T cell receptor beta chains share one sample of origin, sequenced in a study of blood T cell repertoires in COVID-19. Measured with immunoSEQ multiplex PCR; TCRdb has only the in-frame clones, and not every one. The profile covers fewer than 300,000 clones, with more than 75% appearing a single time and about 2.1% taken by the ten largest. What was sequenced was peripheral blood. These receptors all stem from a woman between 45 and 60 years old with acute or convalescent COVID-19.

The rearrangement uses TRBV9 and TRBJ2-1, with 7 bases aligning to TRBD2. Germline lookup yields CDR1 SGDLS and CDR2 YYNGEE. This CDR3 has 13 residues. Trimming cost V 6 bases and J 2 bases; bases outside gene matches: 2. The CDR3 DNA reads as TGTGCCAGCACAGCGGGAACCTACAATGAGCAGTTCTTC. Translated: CASTAGTYNEQFF.

This clone has only one observation. J is TRBJ1-4 and V is TRBV28, with 9 bases fitting TRBD1. The V gene end was trimmed by 4 bases and the J gene end by 7 bases; junction bases not matched to a gene: 4. Germline V CDR1 and CDR2: MDHEN, SYDVKM. The CDR3 totals 14 residues. The CDR3 is CASSSGQGGEKLFF. CDR3 DNA sequence: TGTGCCAGCAGTTCGGGACAGGGAGGTGAAAAACTGTTTTTT. The entire variable domain, with the rest obtained from reference TRBV28 and TRBJ1-4, is as follows: DVKVTQSSRYLVKRTGEKVFLECVQDMDHENMFWYRQDPGLGLRLIYFSYDVKMKEKGDIPEGYSVSREKKERFSLILESASTNQTSMYLCASSSGQGGEKLFFGSGTQLSVL.

CDR3 nucleotide sequence: TGTGCCAGCAGCTGGACTAGCGGGACGGCCTCCTACGAGCAGTACTTC. This sequence encodes CASSWTSGTASYEQYF. This chain uses TRBV28 with TRBJ2-7; TRBD2 aligns across 12 bases. J lost 0 bases, V lost 6 bases, and 6 bases had no gene match. Germline-derived CDR1 and CDR2 are MDHEN and SYDVKM. The CDR3 has 16 residues.

The V and J genes are TRBV2 and TRBJ2-7; 9 bases fit TRBD1. This CDR3 spans 16 amino acids. CDR1 SNHLY and CDR2 FYNNEI come from the germline V gene. V dropped 6 bases and J dropped 5; count of bases not matched to a gene: 14. The chain's CDR3 is CASRFDPGTGHNEQYF. CDR3 in DNA: TGTGCCAGCAGGTTTGACCCCGGGACAGGGCATAACGAGCAGTACTTC.

The V gene is TRBV24-1, the J gene TRBJ1-1; D is possibly TRBD1 (5 bases). This CDR3 has 14 residues. V lost 3 bases to trimming and J lost 1 base, with 8 bases between them. CDR1 and CDR2 (germline): KGHDR, SFDVKD. CDR3 in DNA: TGTGCCACCAGTGATCTTACAGGGAACACTGAAGCTTTCTTT. It yields the protein CATSDLTGNTEAFF.

This sequence joins TRBV28 and TRBJ1-2; 8 bases are a match to TRBD1. The CDR3 sequence is 16 residues long. CDR1 and CDR2 (germline): MDHEN, SYDVKM. Trimming at V came to 5 bases and at J to 5 bases, leaving 13 bases not matched to a gene. The CDR3 is CASSPTGQAVLYGYTF. The DNA for the CDR3 is TGTGCCAGCAGTCCAACGGGACAGGCTGTCCTTTATGGCTACACCTTC.

This chain joins TRBV28 and TRBJ1-2; 7 bases agree with TRBD1. The CDR3 is 13 residues long. Germline-derived CDR1 and CDR2 are MDHEN and SYDVKM. The trim removed 7 bases at V and 4 bases at J, leaving 6 bases unmatched. CDR3 bases: TGTGCCAGCACCAAGACAGGGCGCTATGGCTACACCTTC. The encoded protein is CASTKTGRYGYTF.

The genes are TRBV28 and TRBJ1-5, with 9 bases matching TRBD1. V shed 7 bases and J 6 bases; nucleotides not matched to a gene: 10. There are 15 residues in the CDR3. Germline CDR1 is MDHEN and CDR2 is SYDVKM. The CDR3 bases are TGTGCCAGCAAAACCGGGACAGGGATGTTTCAGCCCCAGCATTTT. Its translation is CASKTGTGMFQPQHF.

This chain links TRBV28 with TRBJ2-3; the match to TRBD2 covers 16 bases. Per the germline V gene, CDR1 is MDHEN and CDR2 is SYDVKM. With 3 bases clipped from V and 0 bases from J, the junction kept 6 bases outside the gene matches. The CDR3 length is 19 residues. The CDR3 protein is CASSFYGTSGRASTDTQYF. In nucleotides, the CDR3 is TGTGCCAGCAGTTTTTACGGGACTAGCGGGAGGGCCAGCACAGATACGCAGTATTTT.

This clone was counted a single time. This rearrangement joins TRBV9 to TRBJ2-7; D gene uncertain. The CDR3 has 14 residues. Per germline, CDR1 SGDLS and CDR2 YYNGEE. V lost 3 bases and J 4 bases, leaving 14 bases between the germline ends. The CDR3 nucleotides are TGTGCCAGCAGCGAAGGCGTTTTCGGGTACGAGCAGTACTTC. This codes for CASSEGVFGYEQYF.